The rows below give T cell receptor beta chains drawn from one sample of a study of T cells in Graves' hyperthyroidism and ophthalmopathy. One entry per CDR3 protein results from TCRdb running MiXCR on the multiplex PCR reads. The data show around 480,000 distinct CDR3 sequences, approximately 15% seen once. Sequenced sample: blood. Receptors originate from a woman aged 18-35 years with Graves' hyperthyroidism. CDR3s include the opening cysteine and the closing phenylalanine or tryptophan. D genes are given only for firm matches. For some rows the clone size is stated as once, few or many, or as a class when expanded; others skip it.

cdr3_nt cdr3_aa j_call clone_size v_call d_call
TGCGCCAGCAGCCGTGAGAGGGCGGTGAACACCGGGGAGCTGTTTTTT CASSRERAVNTGELFF TRBJ2-2 many TRBV5-1 -
TGTGCCTGGAGTGGTGCCCCGGAAACGAGCCTTACGCAGTATTTT CAWSGAPETSLTQYF TRBJ2-3 few TRBV30 -
TGTGCCAGCAGCCACGGCGGGTTTGGCTATGGCTACACCTTC CASSHGGFGYGYTF TRBJ1-2 many TRBV25-1 -
TGCAGTGCTAGTCAGACTAGCGGGAGTTACGAGCAGTACTTC CSASQTSGSYEQYF TRBJ2-7 many TRBV20-1 TRBD2
TGTGCCAGCAGCCCCGGGTTCTTGGCCGATGAGCAGTTCTTC CASSPGFLADEQFF TRBJ2-1 many TRBV3-1 -
TGTGCCAGCAGTTCCAGGGAGCGAGAGACCCAGTACTTC CASSSRERETQYF TRBJ2-5 many TRBV27 -
TGCAGTGCTAGAGAGGGGGTAATTGGGGTTGAAGAGACCCAGTACTTC CSAREGVIGVEETQYF TRBJ2-5 many TRBV20-1 -
TGTGCCAGCCTTCGGGTGGCGGGAGCGCTTGAGCAGTTCTTC CASLRVAGALEQFF TRBJ2-1 few TRBV27 TRBD2
TGTGCCAGCAGCCGACCAGGGACAGGACCCGGGGAGCAGTACTTC CASSRPGTGPGEQYF TRBJ2-7 many TRBV3-1 TRBD1
TGTGCGGCCGGAGCTAGGGCTGAAGCTTTCTTT CAAGARAEAFF TRBJ1-1 - TRBV19 -